The rows below give T cell receptor beta chains drawn from one sample of a study of T-cell reconstitution after alpha-beta-depleted transplantation in children. TCRdb itself ran the PCR reads through MiXCR, one entry per CDR3 protein. The sample carries some 200,000 distinct CDR3 sequences, approximately 8.4% recorded once. The sequenced sample was PBMCs, mostly from graft donor cells, obtained 360 days after TCRalphabeta/CD19-depleted stem cell transplant. The source of these receptors is a male patient under 10 years old who had a stem cell transplant for acute myeloid leukemia, so the T cells may come from the graft donor. The CDR3 runs from the conserved cysteine through the conserved F or W. A D gene is named only where the DNA matches it firmly. The size field is filled for only some rows; it gives once, few, many or a size class.

cdr3_length: 16
clone_size: few
v_call: TRBV5-6
d_call: -
j_call: TRBJ1-1
cdr3_aa: CASSLRWGLKNTEAFF
cdr3_nt: TGTGCCAGCAGCTTGAGGTGGGGTTTAAAGAACACTGAAGCTTTCTTT

cdr3_length: 16
clone_size: -
v_call: TRBV9
d_call: -
j_call: TRBJ2-2
cdr3_aa: CASSETGLGGTGELFF
cdr3_nt: TGTGCCAGCAGCGAGACAGGGCTGGGGGGCACCGGGGAGCTGTTTTTT

cdr3_length: 13
clone_size: -
v_call: TRBV7-2
d_call: -
j_call: TRBJ2-3
cdr3_aa: CASRPGAADTQYF
cdr3_nt: TGTGCCAGCCGTCCTGGGGCGGCAGATACGCAGTATTTT

cdr3_length: 15
clone_size: many
v_call: TRBV12-3/TRBV12-4
d_call: -
j_call: TRBJ1-3
cdr3_aa: CASSFNPGAGNTIYF
cdr3_nt: TGTGCCAGCAGTTTTAACCCAGGGGCTGGAAACACCATATATTTT

cdr3_length: 16
clone_size: many
v_call: TRBV7-3
d_call: TRBD1
j_call: TRBJ2-2
cdr3_aa: CASSFSGQGAVGELFF
cdr3_nt: TGTGCCAGCAGCTTCTCCGGACAGGGGGCCGTCGGGGAGCTGTTTTTT

cdr3_length: 15
clone_size: -
v_call: TRBV5-1
d_call: -
j_call: TRBJ2-1
cdr3_aa: CASSLSGGPYNEQFF
cdr3_nt: TGCGCCAGCAGCTTGTCCGGGGGCCCGTACAATGAGCAGTTCTTC

cdr3_length: 13
clone_size: many
v_call: TRBV5-1
d_call: -
j_call: TRBJ2-2
cdr3_aa: CASMGRITGELFF
cdr3_nt: TGCGCCAGCATGGGCAGGATCACCGGGGAGCTGTTTTTT

cdr3_length: 15
clone_size: -
v_call: TRBV12-3/TRBV12-4
d_call: TRBD2
j_call: TRBJ2-7
cdr3_aa: CASSLMVAGAHEQYF
cdr3_nt: TGTGCCAGCAGTTTAATGGTAGCGGGAGCCCACGAGCAGTACTTC

cdr3_length: 15
clone_size: few
v_call: TRBV27
d_call: TRBD1
j_call: TRBJ1-3
cdr3_aa: CASRDRGSTGNTIYF
cdr3_nt: TGTGCCAGTCGGGACAGGGGATCGACTGGAAACACCATATATTTT

cdr3_length: 12
clone_size: -
v_call: TRBV20-1
d_call: -
j_call: TRBJ1-1
cdr3_aa: CSAASTITEAFF
cdr3_nt: TGCAGTGCTGCCTCGACTATCACTGAAGCTTTCTTT

cdr3_length: 14
clone_size: -
v_call: TRBV5-1
d_call: TRBD1
j_call: TRBJ2-5
cdr3_aa: CASSEQGAMETQYF
cdr3_nt: TGCGCCAGCAGCGAACAGGGGGCGATGGAGACCCAGTACTTC

cdr3_length: 16
clone_size: -
v_call: TRBV4-3
d_call: -
j_call: TRBJ2-4
cdr3_aa: CASSRTDEDTPNIQYF
cdr3_nt: TGCGCCAGCAGCCGTACGGACGAGGACACTCCAAACATTCAGTACTTC

cdr3_length: 15
clone_size: many
v_call: TRBV7-2
d_call: TRBD2
j_call: TRBJ2-1
cdr3_aa: CASSFFLADYNEQFF
cdr3_nt: TGTGCCAGCAGCTTTTTCCTAGCGGATTACAATGAGCAGTTCTTC

cdr3_length: 17
clone_size: few
v_call: TRBV20-1
d_call: -
j_call: TRBJ1-1
cdr3_aa: CSAMKLGGKKLNTEAFF
cdr3_nt: TGCAGTGCTATGAAACTTGGGGGAAAGAAACTGAACACTGAAGCTTTCTTT

cdr3_length: 14
clone_size: few
v_call: TRBV19
d_call: TRBD1
j_call: TRBJ1-5
cdr3_aa: CASSITQGPQPQHF
cdr3_nt: TGTGCCAGTAGTATTACACAGGGGCCGCAGCCCCAGCATTTT